This T cell receptor beta chain was captured in a study of regulatory T cells in long-lasting Graves disease. On the study more broadly: The criterion for persistent Graves' disease was over 5 years of antithyroid drugs with positive TSH receptor antibodies.

With iRepertoire HTBI primers and Arm-PCR of CDR3 regions, TCR beta libraries were built. The authors' processing: Taken together, the samples had 62 TRBV and approximately 13 TRBJ segments identified. TCRdb re-analysed the multiplex PCR reads in MiXCR, keeping a single row per CDR3 protein. TCRdb's processing, not the authors' own work, is the source of the V and J calls. The sample contains fewer than 400,000 distinct CDR3 sequences, 15% to 20% of which appear only once. Many counts were recorded for this clonotype. CDR1 is DFQATT and CDR2 is SNEGSKA in the germline V gene (reference sequence). V lost 6 bases and J lost 7, with 13 bases in between. The CDR3 is made up of 12 amino acids. Time point described: persistent/refractory GD, antithyroid drugs over 5 years with positive TRAb. From PBMCs, RNA was extracted and then used to make the TCR library.

This clonotype was obtained from a female donor with Graves disease. This sequence joins TRBV20-1 and TRBJ1-5; a weak D match, TRBD1 (6 bases). The sequenced sample was peripheral blood mononuclear cells (PBMCs), obtained when the disease was refractory, from a patient treated with antithyroid drugs. For the CDR3, the DNA is TGCAGTGCACCGGGGGCAGGGCAGCCCCAGCATTTT. Translating it yields CSAPGAGQPQHF.